The subject of this entry is one TCR beta chain. Antigen specificity is unknown. Assay used: immunoSEQ multiplex PCR; TCRdb lists only in-frame clones, some missing. Counted here are around 110,000 clones, 85% to 95% occurring once; the ten biggest clones make up around 1.4%. These data are taken from a study of T cell responses to AZD1222 COVID-19 vaccine. General study points: Nearly half of spike-specific TCRs reportedly target variant regions that are unmutated in the B.1.351 and B.1.1.7 variants. Most donors were white British, females outnumbered males, and clonal diversity was possibly underestimated.

CDR3 length: 14 amino acids. Germline lookup yields CDR1 LNHDA and CDR2 SQIVND (reference sequence). Trimming pared 4 bases from V and 3 bases from J, leaving 13 bases between. This receptor was identified in an adult who received the AZD1222 COVID-19 vaccine. V gene TRBV19 combines with J gene TRBJ2-7; D tentatively fits TRBD1 or TRBD2 (5 bases each). This specimen consisted of peripheral blood, obtained 28 days after the second AZD1222 dose. The CDR3 sequence is CASSSPGRSYEQYF. The CDR3 DNA is TGTGCCAGTAGTAGCCCGGGACGGAGCTACGAGCAGTACTTC.